Listed here are 16 T cell receptor beta chains from one sample, sequenced in a study of cytomegalovirus exposure and HLA in healthy donors. Primers: 60 Vbeta forward and 13 Jbeta reverse. This table comes from immunoSEQ multiplex PCR, and its TCRdb copy is limited to in-frame clones, with some not included. The sample records about 150,000 clones, over 70% being singletons. The sequenced sample was PBMCs. The receptors derive from a woman aged 35 to 49 in good health and CMV-seronegative.

This clone was found many times. The genes are TRBV28 and TRBJ2-7; 8 nucleotides agree with TRBD1. V lost 3 bases to trimming and J lost 5 bases; unmatched junction nucleotides: 6. The CDR3 spans 14 residues. Germline V gives CDR1 MDHEN, CDR2 SYDVKM. In DNA, the CDR3 is TGTGCCAGCAGTTTTCAGGACAGGGATAACGAGCAGTACTTC. Translated, it gives CASSFQDRDNEQYF.

The V call is TRBV27, the J call TRBJ1-5, with a possible D match to TRBD1 (6 bases). The germline V and J ends were trimmed by 7 bases and 11 bases, with 24 bases remaining between them. The germline V gene has CDR1 MNHEY and CDR2 SMNVEV (reference sequence). The CDR3 is 15 amino acids. Here the CDR3 reads CASTTHPQGGGAQHF. Here the CDR3 DNA reads TGTGCCAGCACCACTCATCCTCAGGGAGGGGGGGCCCAGCATTTT.

The rearrangement uses TRBV29-1 and TRBJ1-3; no clear D. V lost 3 bases and J 0 bases, leaving 6 bases between the germline ends. The germline gives CDR1 SQVTM, CDR2 ANQGSEA. This CDR3 is 13 amino acids long. Here the CDR3 reads CSVERYSGNTIYF. As DNA, the CDR3 is TGCAGCGTTGAGAGATACTCTGGAAACACCATATATTTT. Full variable domain (outside the CDR3, taken from reference TRBV29-1 and TRBJ1-3): SAVISQKPSRDICQRGTSLTIQCQVDSQVTMMFWYRQQPGQSLTLIATANQGSEATYESGFVIDKFPISRPNLTFSTLTVSNMSPEDSSIYLCSVERYSGNTIYFGEGSWLTVV.

Only a few counts were recorded for this clone. The chain joins TRBV4-1 to TRBJ2-1; 9 bases are shared with TRBD2. The junction had 9 bases not matched to a gene; V was cut back by 0 bases and J by 6 bases. CDR3 size: 17 residues. Germline CDR1 MGHRA, CDR2 YSYEKL. The CDR3, as DNA: TGCGCCAGCAGCCAAGAGCCGTTCGCGGGGGGGTTCAATGAGCAGTTCTTC. Protein sequence: CASSQEPFAGGFNEQFF.

This clone was seen a single time. The rearrangement uses TRBV5-4 and TRBJ2-3, with 8 bases aligning to TRBD1. The CDR3 sequence is 15 residues long. CDR1 and CDR2 (germline): SGHNT, YYREEE (reference sequence). Trimming cost V 5 bases and J 0 bases; bases outside gene matches: 5. The CDR3 region is CASRPGGASTDTQYF. CDR3 sequence (DNA): TGTGCCAGCAGGCCAGGGGGCGCGAGCACAGATACGCAGTATTTT.

The V gene is TRBV28, the J gene TRBJ2-3, with 7 bases aligning to TRBD1. The V gene end was trimmed by 6 bases and the J gene end by 8 bases; junction bases not matched to a gene: 8. Germline V gene lookup returns CDR1 MDHEN and CDR2 SYDVKM. CDR3 length: 13 residues. Here the CDR3 DNA reads TGTGCCAGCAGCCCAGAGGGGGCTGGTACGCAGTATTTT. Residues: CASSPEGAGTQYF.

A single count supports this clone. The J gene is TRBJ1-5, the V gene TRBV28; a possible D gene is TRBD1 (6 bases). Trimming removed 2 bases at V and 15 bases at J, with 17 bases between. The CDR3 contains 13 residues. CDR1 is MDHEN, CDR2 SYDVKM, per germline. CDR3 residues: CASSLPGESARHF. The DNA of the CDR3 is TGTGCCAGCAGTTTACCAGGGGAGAGTGCCCGGCATTTT.

The chain joins TRBV6-1 to TRBJ1-4; 10 bases are shared with TRBD1. Germline CDR1 and CDR2: MNHNS and SASEGT. This CDR3 contains 14 residues. V trimming: 7 bases; J trimming: 8 bases; junction bases outside the gene matches: 7. The CDR3 region has the DNA TGTGCCAGCACAAGGACAGGGGGAAAGGAAAAACTGTTTTTT. It specifies CASTRTGGKEKLFF.

The chain is built from TRBV18 and TRBJ2-3; D remains ambiguous. V was cut by 2 bases and J by 10 bases, with 16 bases left in between. CDR1 and CDR2 (germline): KGHSH, LQKENI. The CDR3 spans 14 residues. CDR3 nucleotides: TGTGCCAGCTCACCAAATTCGGTGCGGCATCCGCAGTATTTT. Translating it yields CASSPNSVRHPQYF.

Of note for this clone: At one boundary the junction diverges from the germline segment, which might be a read error. V gene TRBV7-9 combines with J gene TRBJ2-3; 10 bases match TRBD2. The CDR3 loop spans 16 amino acids. CDR1 SEHNR and CDR2 FQNEAQ come from the germline V gene (reference sequence). DNA of the CDR3: TGTTCCAGCAGCTTGATAGCGGGAGGCCCCACAGATACGCAGTATTTT. Encoded protein: CSSSLIAGGPTDTQYF.

The V and J genes are TRBV5-1 and TRBJ2-1, with D perhaps TRBD1 (6 bases). The CDR3 is made up of 17 amino acids. Germline assignment: CDR1 SGHRS and CDR2 YFSETQ. Trimming cost V 0 bases and J 4 bases, with 17 bases left between them. DNA for the CDR3: TGCGCCAGCAGCTTGGGGGCGCCGGACAGATTTTACAATGAGCAGTTCTTC. Protein sequence: CASSLGAPDRFYNEQFF.

Only one count was recorded for this clone. The chain has TRBV10-2 and TRBJ1-6; TRBD1 matches at 10 bases. J gave up 10 bases and V 10 bases, and 7 bases lay outside the gene matches. This CDR3 has 13 residues. From germline, CDR1 is WSHSY and CDR2 SAAADI. This CDR3 reads CATQTGGRSPLHF. The CDR3 bases are TGCGCCACCCAGACAGGGGGCAGATCACCCCTCCACTTT.

This clone was picked up a small number of times. This sequence joins TRBV5-1 and TRBJ2-1, with TRBD2 matching over 14 bases. The V gene's germline CDR1 is SGHRS and CDR2 YFSETQ. This CDR3 is built from 16 residues. V was clipped by 2 bases and J by 8 bases; unmatched bases: 6. CDR3 DNA: TGCGCCAGCAGCTTAGGGACTAGCGGGAGTTGGGATGAGCAGTTCTTC. Protein sequence: CASSLGTSGSWDEQFF.

The chain uses TRBV14 and TRBJ2-1; no reliable D call. The V gene lost 3 bases and the J gene lost 5 bases, with 14 bases spanning the gap. Germline lookup yields CDR1 SGHDN and CDR2 FVKESK. There are 15 residues in the CDR3. The DNA of the CDR3 is TGTGCCAGCAGCCACCCACACCGACTCAACAATGAGCAGTTCTTC. Protein sequence: CASSHPHRLNNEQFF.

The CDR3: CASSPNSNEKLFF. As DNA, the CDR3 is TGTGCCAGCAGCCCCAACAGTAATGAAAAACTGTTTTTT. The rearrangement links TRBV7-7 to TRBJ1-4; D call uncertain. The CDR3 loop spans 13 amino acids. Germline V gene data show CDR1 as SSHAT and CDR2 as FNYEAQ (reference sequence). The V end was cut by 5 bases, the J end by 4 bases, with 8 bases between.

The chain links TRBV5-1 to TRBJ2-5, with D unclear. V was shortened by 4 bases and J by 5 bases, with 12 bases between the two germline ends. The germline V gene encodes CDR1 SGHRS and CDR2 YFSETQ. The CDR3 is 13 amino acids. This chain's CDR3 is CASSVSRSETQYF. For the CDR3, the DNA is TGCGCCAGCAGCGTCTCCAGGTCCGAGACCCAGTACTTC.